This is a list of T cell receptor beta chains from one sample in a study of a mutant IDH1 vaccine in newly diagnosed glioma. No antigen has been assigned to these receptors. The table came from immunoSEQ multiplex PCR; TCRdb's copy has only in-frame clones and leaves some out. The sample includes some 50,000 clones, around three fifths of them seen just once. The input for sequencing was peripheral blood mononuclear cells (PBMCs), taken from a glioma patient whose treatment included an IDH1 peptide vaccine. All receptors derive from a middle-aged man with glioma. Some clones in this sample may be carry-over from other donors' samples. Each CDR3 is given with its conserved first and last residue. D genes are given only for firm matches. Size values are once, few and many counts, or a class for expanded clones, and some rows have none.

TRBD2 | TRBJ2-2 | TRBV5-1 | NA | CASSFSGARTGELFF | TGCGCCAGCAGCTTCAGCGGGGCGCGCACCGGGGAGCTGTTTTTT
NA | TRBJ2-7 | TRBV7-9 | NA | CASSLGLTPYEQYF | TGTGCCAGCAGCTTGGGTCTGACTCCCTACGAGCAGTACTTC
TRBD1 | TRBJ2-5 | TRBV5-4 | NA | CASSLTTGGRETQYF | TGTGCCAGCAGCCTCACGACAGGGGGGAGGGAGACCCAGTACTTC
TRBD1 | TRBJ1-2 | TRBV7-9 | NA | CALLRGGQGDGYTF | TGTGCCTTATTACGGGGGGGACAGGGGGACGGCTACACCTTC
NA | TRBJ1-1 | TRBV6-4 | NA | CASSVNGVAFF | TGTGCCAGCAGTGTTAACGGGGTGGCTTTCTTT
NA | TRBJ1-1 | TRBV30 | NA | CATSRVHMNTEAFF | TGCGCCACGAGCCGGGTCCACATGAACACTGAAGCTTTCTTT
NA | TRBJ2-5 | TRBV4-2 | NA | CASSQVTGSFQETQYF | TGTGCCAGCAGCCAAGTAACGGGGAGTTTTCAAGAGACCCAGTACTTC
NA | TRBJ2-5 | TRBV7-8 | once | CASTRGVGAETQYF | TGTGCCAGCACCAGGGGGGTAGGGGCGGAGACCCAGTACTTC
NA | TRBJ2-7 | TRBV6-6 | NA | CASSTSSYEQYF | TGTGCCAGCAGTACAAGCTCCTACGAGCAGTACTTC
NA | TRBJ1-2 | TRBV19 | NA | CASSRTADGGRANYGYTF | TGTGCCAGTAGTAGGACCGCTGACGGCGGGCGAGCTAACTATGGCTACACCTTC
NA | TRBJ1-3 | TRBV12-5 | NA | CASGPEYSGNTIYF | TGTGCTAGTGGTCCAGAATACTCTGGAAACACCATATATTTT
NA | TRBJ1-1 | TRBV6-5 | NA | CASRRRAVTEAFF | TGTGCCAGCAGGCGCAGGGCGGTCACTGAAGCTTTCTTT
TRBD1 | TRBJ1-1 | TRBV29-1 | NA | CSVRRTGGSTEAFF | TGCAGCGTCCGACGGACAGGGGGGAGCACTGAAGCTTTCTTT
TRBD1 | TRBJ2-5 | TRBV10-2 | few | CASSEGGRTETQYF | TGCGCCAGCAGTGAAGGGGGCCGGACAGAGACCCAGTACTTC
NA | TRBJ2-7 | TRBV29-1 | NA | CSVEFAQERTYEQYF | TGCAGCGTTGAATTTGCGCAGGAGCGCACCTACGAGCAGTACTTC
NA | TRBJ2-5 | TRBV2 | NA | CASSEAVIREKETQYF | TGTGCCAGCAGTGAAGCGGTTATAAGGGAAAAAGAGACCCAGTACTTC
NA | TRBJ1-5 | TRBV5-1 | NA | CASSLWAGEQPQHF | TGCGCCAGCAGCTTGTGGGCAGGGGAGCAGCCCCAGCATTTT
TRBD1 | TRBJ2-7 | TRBV4-1 | NA | CASSQERRQGVRYEQYF | TGCGCCAGCAGCCAAGAGAGGCGTCAGGGGGTGAGGTACGAGCAGTACTTC
TRBD1 | TRBJ2-7 | TRBV6-5 | NA | CASRIWGQGPYEQYF | TGTGCCAGCAGAATCTGGGGACAGGGCCCCTACGAGCAGTACTTC
NA | TRBJ1-2 | TRBV30 | NA | CAWSLGINYGYTF | TGTGCCTGGAGTCTGGGAATTAACTATGGCTACACCTTC
NA | TRBJ2-5 | TRBV6-5 | NA | CASQRGETQYF | TGTGCCAGCCAAAGGGGGGAGACCCAGTACTTC
NA | TRBJ1-2 | TRBV9 | few | CASSVTPMGARGYTF | TGTGCCAGCAGCGTAACCCCTATGGGGGCTCGGGGCTACACCTTC
NA | TRBJ1-1 | TRBV7-9 | NA | CASSLDSGSGTEAFF | TGTGCCAGCAGCTTAGATTCGGGGTCGGGCACTGAAGCTTTCTTT
NA | TRBJ2-6 | TRBV7-9 | NA | CASSSGSYGANVLTF | TGTGCCAGCAGCTCTGGGTCGTATGGGGCCAACGTCCTGACTTTC
TRBD1 | TRBJ1-1 | TRBV7-9 | few | CASSRTGRGYTEAFF | TGTGCCAGCAGCCGGACAGGGAGAGGGTACACTGAAGCTTTCTTT
NA | TRBJ2-3 | TRBV4-2 | few | CASSPDTDTQYF | TGTGCCAGCAGCCCGGACACAGATACGCAGTATTTT
NA | TRBJ1-5 | TRBV5-8 | few | CASSRQDFYQPQHF | TGTGCCAGCAGTCGACAGGACTTCTATCAGCCCCAGCATTTT
TRBD2 | TRBJ2-2 | TRBV6-5 | NA | CARKLAGGTGELFF | TGTGCCAGGAAACTAGCGGGGGGAACCGGGGAGCTGTTTTTT
NA | TRBJ1-5 | TRBV18 | NA | CASSPGRDQPQHF | TGTGCCAGCTCCCCGGGCAGGGATCAGCCCCAGCATTTT
TRBD1 | TRBJ1-5 | TRBV27 | NA | CASSGGQGGQPQHF | TGTGCCAGCAGTGGGGGACAGGGAGGTCAGCCCCAGCATTTT
NA | TRBJ1-4 | TRBV9 | medium-sized | CASSPRSGATNEKLFF | TGTGCCAGCAGTCCTAGGAGCGGGGCCACTAATGAAAAACTGTTTTTT
NA | TRBJ1-2 | TRBV19 | few | CATNQPGRGLDGYGYTF | TGTGCCACCAACCAACCCGGGCGGGGGCTTGATGGCTATGGCTACACCTTC
TRBD2 | TRBJ2-2 | TRBV11-2 | NA | CASSPGLAGTTGELFF | TGTGCCAGCAGCCCCGGACTAGCGGGGACCACCGGGGAGCTGTTTTTT
TRBD1 | TRBJ1-1 | TRBV27 | NA | CASSSHPGGTEAFF | TGTGCCAGCAGTTCGCATCCAGGGGGCACTGAAGCTTTCTTT
NA | TRBJ1-5 | TRBV5-6 | NA | CASSKTGSGYQPQHF | TGTGCCAGCAGCAAAACAGGGAGTGGGTACCAGCCCCAGCATTTT
NA | TRBJ1-2 | TRBV27 | NA | CASSLSGFLGYTF | TGTGCCAGCAGTTTATCGGGCTTCTTGGGCTACACCTTC
NA | TRBJ1-1 | TRBV5-4 | NA | CASSLPGQTEAFF | TGTGCCAGCAGCTTACCTGGACAGACCGAAGCTTTCTTT
NA | TRBJ1-6 | TRBV5-1 | NA | CASKEGSYNSPLHF | TGCGCCAGCAAAGAGGGTTCCTATAATTCACCCCTCCACTTT
NA | TRBJ1-5 | TRBV2 | NA | CASSDDGLQPQHF | TGTGCCAGCAGTGACGACGGCCTCCAGCCCCAGCATTTT
NA | TRBJ2-2 | TRBV5-1 | NA | CASSPGGLNTGELFF | TGCGCCAGCAGCCCGGGGGGCCTGAACACCGGGGAGCTGTTTTTT
TRBD1 | TRBJ1-5 | TRBV7-9 | NA | CASSRDRGASNQPQHF | TGTGCCAGCAGCCGCGACAGGGGGGCCAGCAATCAGCCCCAGCATTTT
NA | TRBJ2-3 | TRBV5-1 | once | CASSLVPSGTDTQYF | TGCGCCAGCAGCTTGGTACCTAGCGGCACAGATACGCAGTATTTT
NA | TRBJ2-3 | TRBV27 | once | CASSLSRPDTQYF | TGTGCCAGCAGTTTATCAAGACCAGATACGCAGTATTTT
NA | TRBJ2-1 | TRBV2 | NA | CASRADLDGEQFF | TGTGCCAGCAGGGCCGATCTGGACGGGGAGCAGTTCTTC
NA | TRBJ1-1 | TRBV27 | NA | CASSPSLGGEAFF | TGTGCCAGCAGTCCCAGTTTAGGGGGTGAAGCTTTCTTT